This T cell receptor beta chain was sequenced for a study of cytomegalovirus exposure and HLA in healthy donors. About the study: An earlier analysis found roughly 110 million unique TCR beta sequences from approximately 190 million T cells.

PCR used 60 Vbeta primers and 13 Jbeta primers. Repertoires were generated with immunoSEQ multiplex PCR, while TCRdb's copy carries only in-frame clones and drops some. The sample comprises approximately 150,000 clones, 76% of which are singletons, and 1.3% to 1.5% rests with the top ten. The CDR3 spans 14 residues. V was pared by 8 bases and J by 3 bases, with 11 bases of the junction left unmatched. Germline CDR1 SQVTM, CDR2 ANQGSEA. Study results and caveats: The authors enumerated 150 to 200 TCR beta chains as linked to cytomegalovirus.

With respect to this clone: The antigen remains unidentified.

Sample: PBMCs. This TCR derives from a man between 60 and 75 years old in good health and CMV-seronegative. V is TRBV29-1 and J is TRBJ1-1, with 8 bases matching TRBD1. Here the CDR3 reads CSSTGGSGDTEAFF. The CDR3 bases are TGCAGCTCTACAGGGGGATCGGGTGACACTGAAGCTTTCTTT.